Shown below are 15 T cell receptor beta chains from a single sample sequenced in a study of beta chain features in type 1 diabetes. The isolated RNA, all of it, was reverse transcribed, so expressed TCRB transcripts were what got sequenced. The repertoire was sequenced with immunoSEQ multiplex PCR; TCRdb's copy has only in-frame clones and lacks some. The sample shows just over 450,000 clones, 25% to 35% of them seen only once. The sequenced sample was naive CD4+ T cells from blood. Receptors were obtained from a man between 18 and 29 years old in good health.

The rearrangement uses TRBV5-6 and TRBJ1-5; 12 nucleotides line up with TRBD1. The V segment lost 3 bases and the J segment 6 bases; nucleotides outside the gene matches: 4. CDR1 and CDR2 from the germline V gene are SGHDT and YYEEEE. The CDR3 extends over 15 amino acids. This chain's CDR3 is CASSYRDRGRQPQHF. In nucleotides, the CDR3 is TGTGCCAGCAGCTACCGGGACAGGGGGCGTCAGCCCCAGCATTTT.

V and J are TRBV30 and TRBJ2-7; D gene uncertain. V was pared by 0 bases and J by 6 bases, with 9 bases between. The CDR3 is 12 residues long. In germline, CDR1 is GTSNPN, CDR2 SVGIG (reference sequence). In DNA form, the CDR3 reads TGTGCCTGGAGTGTAACCCTGGGCGAGCAGTACTTC. Translated, it gives CAWSVTLGEQYF.

This sequence joins TRBV7-2 and TRBJ2-7; no firm D call. The germline V and J ends were trimmed by 1 base and 0 bases, with 10 bases remaining between them. The CDR3 runs to 15 residues. In germline, CDR1 is SGHTA, CDR2 FQGNSA. The CDR3 DNA reads as TGTGCCAGCAGCTTAGGGCAGGCCACCTCCTACGAGCAGTACTTC. Protein: CASSLGQATSYEQYF.

V gene TRBV30 combines with J gene TRBJ2-1, with TRBD2 identical over 10 bases. This CDR3 comprises 14 residues. CDR1 and CDR2 (germline): GTSNPN, SVGIG (reference sequence). V trimming: 2 bases; J trimming: 8 bases; junction bases outside the gene matches: 6. The CDR3 nucleotides are TGTGCCTGGAGTAGGGGGACTAGCGTGCATGAGCAGTTCTTC. Amino acids: CAWSRGTSVHEQFF.

The J gene is TRBJ2-6, the V gene TRBV30, with a tentative D call TRBD2 (6 bases). Germline values: CDR1 GTSNPN, CDR2 SVGIG (reference sequence). V shed 0 bases and J shed 4 bases, with 13 bases lying between them. This CDR3 comprises 16 residues. CDR3 amino acids: CAWSVHGGSGANVLTF. CDR3 in DNA: TGTGCCTGGAGTGTACACGGGGGTTCCGGGGCCAACGTCCTGACTTTC.

The rearrangement links TRBV14 to TRBJ2-3, with D maybe TRBD2 (6 bases). The CDR3 totals 15 residues. Per germline, CDR1 SGHDN and CDR2 FVKESK. V lost 4 bases and J lost 2, with 13 bases in between. CDR3: CASSPRDWYTDTQYF. The CDR3 nucleotides read TGTGCCAGCAGCCCCCGGGACTGGTACACAGATACGCAGTATTTT.

This clone occurred a few times. The CDR3: CASSLAGGRVELFF. CDR3 in DNA: TGTGCCAGCAGCTTAGCAGGGGGCCGGGTGGAGCTGTTTTTT. The rearrangement joins TRBV7-2 to TRBJ2-2, with 7 bases that match TRBD1. CDR1 and CDR2 (germline): SGHTA, FQGNSA. V was clipped by 0 bases and J by 10 bases; unmatched bases: 5. The CDR3 spans 14 residues.

The J gene is TRBJ2-7, the V gene TRBV23-1; D gene uncertain. TRBV23-1 qualifies as an ORF whose function is uncertain. CDR3 length: 14 amino acids. The germline V and J ends were trimmed by 2 bases and 3 bases, with 11 bases remaining between them. CDR3 region: CASSQGQDGYEQYF. As DNA, the CDR3 is TGCGCCAGCAGTCAAGGCCAGGACGGCTACGAGCAGTACTTC.

The chain has TRBV14 and TRBJ2-1, with a possible D match to TRBD1 (6 bases). V dropped 1 base and J dropped 8 bases, with 12 bases sitting between them. Germline V gene lookup returns CDR1 SGHDN and CDR2 FVKESK. The CDR3 totals 14 residues. In DNA, the CDR3 is TGTGCCAGCAGCCAAGGAATCAGGGGCTATGAGCAGTTCTTC. It is translated as CASSQGIRGYEQFF.

V usage is TRBV20-1 and J usage is TRBJ2-7; no definite D call. V lost 4 bases to trimming and J lost 4 bases, with 8 bases between them. Germline V lookup: CDR1 DFQATT, CDR2 SNEGSKA (reference sequence). The CDR3 extends over 11 amino acids. CDR3 sequence (DNA): TGCAGTGCTATGACTGAGTACGAGCAGTACTTC. This encodes CSAMTEYEQYF.

This clone was seen a handful of times. The gene calls are TRBV11-2 and TRBJ2-3; TRBD2 matches 10 bases. The ends lost 2 bases at V and 2 bases at J; junction bases unmatched: 1. Germline loops: CDR1 SGHAT, CDR2 FQNNGV. The CDR3 runs 15 residues. In DNA, the CDR3 is TGTGCCAGCAGCTTAACTAGCGGGAACACAGATACGCAGTATTTT. Translated: CASSLTSGNTDTQYF.

The J gene is TRBJ2-5, the V gene TRBV11-2; D not resolved. Germline CDR1 and CDR2: SGHAT and FQNNGV. V shed 0 bases and J shed 4 bases, with 3 bases lying between them. The CDR3 covers 12 residues. Written as DNA, the CDR3 is TGTGCCAGCAGCTTAGATGCAGAGACCCAGTACTTC. It encodes CASSLDAETQYF.

This clone was counted only a few times. The gene calls are TRBV4-3 and TRBJ2-7, with D perhaps being TRBD1 or TRBD2 (6 bases each). The CDR3 is 15 residues long. The germline V gene encodes CDR1 LGHNA and CDR2 YSLEER. Trimming pared 1 base from V and 3 bases from J, leaving 13 bases between. CDR3 amino acids: CASSQGRGLGYEQYF. The CDR3 DNA reads as TGCGCCAGCAGCCAAGGCCGGGGGCTTGGCTACGAGCAGTACTTC.

This chain links TRBV6-6 with TRBJ2-7, with TRBD2 matching over 9 bases. The germline CDR1 and CDR2 sequences are MNHNY and SVGAGI (reference sequence). V shed 0 bases and J 7 bases; nucleotides not matched to a gene: 10. The CDR3 covers 16 residues. CDR3 DNA sequence: TGTGCCAGCAGTTACTCTTTTGGTAGCGGGAGTGGTGAGCAGTACTTC. Translated, it gives CASSYSFGSGSGEQYF.

V usage is TRBV15 and J usage is TRBJ2-2, with TRBD2 matching 9 bases. Germline loops: CDR1 LNHNV, CDR2 YYDKDF (reference sequence). This CDR3 has 17 amino acids. The ends lost 3 bases at V and 3 bases at J; junction bases unmatched: 8. The CDR3 is CATSRLPGLAHTGELFF. The CDR3 DNA sequence: TGTGCCACCAGCAGGCTACCGGGACTAGCCCACACCGGGGAGCTGTTTTTT.